This entry concerns a single TCR beta chain. It has no known antigen specificity. No base quality information exists; no much larger clone differs at one position. For CDR1 and CDR2, the germline V gene lists SGHTA and FQGNSA. Between the V and J ends, shortened by 4 bases and 4 bases respectively, the junction contains 22 bases. The CDR3 sequence holds 17 residues, the cysteine and phenylalanine included. CDR3 DNA only is kept here, 51 bases in frame from base 1. TCRbeta CDR3 regions were amplified from genomic DNA by means of the immunoSEQ Assay, a bias-controlled multiplex PCR. Turning to the authors' computational methods: The number of nucleated cells in each sample was estimated from the amplification of reference gene primers within the assay. Sequence reads were collapsed and filtered to measure the absolute abundance of every unique TCRbeta CDR3 rearrangement. For each sample, productive Simpson clonality was calculated by taking the square root of Simpson's diversity index across productive rearrangements. TCRdb limited this immuneACCESS table to in-frame rearrangements with V and J called. A share of clones is missing; checked studies link under half to unresolved V genes, and the rest is unexplained. The D gene and trimming were derived from the DNA, and the V and J assignments and clone size from that table. Across this sample there are about 130,000 clones, with around 73% seen only once. The top ten hold 11% of the sample.

This entry comes from a study of blood T cell repertoires in COVID-19 (dated by TCRdb to about 2020). With respect to the entire study: The collaborator samples originated in the United States, Italy and Spain and spanned the acute and convalescent phases of COVID-19. Nearly every sample came with metadata listing a de-identified subject ID, COVID-19 status, age in years and sex. Samples were obtained from the ongoing ImmuneRACE study (first 160 participants) and from about 1,300 subjects provided by 6 global collaborators. Where HLA class I and class II types were available, the types were taken from metadata supplied by the sample provider, not from assay-based typing. The material from the prospective study consisted of cDNA or gDNA derived from T cells, B-cell-depleted T cells, or PBMCs. The repertoires were released in a freely available public database meant as a resource for research on the immune response to SARS-CoV-2. The dataset comprised deeply sampled blood TCRbeta repertoires from subjects exposed to, actively infected with, or recovered from COVID-19.

Broad study findings and their caveats: The amount of clinical and demographic metadata varied by source and participant and was provided uncurated.

Another Seattle source contributed samples from volunteer blood donors who had recovered from COVID-19. Each collaborating institution followed its own protocols to collect whole blood in K2EDTA tubes. Collaborator samples were shipped for TCRbeta analysis as frozen whole blood, isolated PBMCs, or DNA extracted from either sample type. This TCR was recovered from a man in his fifties or sixties who had recovered from COVID-19. Sequencing was done on a sample of peripheral blood. The rearrangement combines TRBV7-2 with TRBJ1-2; TRBD1 could be the D gene, as 5 bases match. The CDR3 loop reads CASSSQGRLSPGYGYTF. In nucleotides, the sequence is TGTGCCAGCAGCTCTCAGGGTCGCCTTTCCCCCGGCTATGGCTACACCTTC.